This T cell receptor (beta chain) appears in the sequencing data of a study of OX40 agonist ivuxolimab in advanced cancers. Patients were ineligible given autoimmune disease history or systemic immunosuppression. Trimming stripped 5 bases from V and 6 bases from J, with 10 bases between. The V gene's germline CDR1 is SGHTA and CDR2 FQGNSA. The CDR3 length is 13 residues. Data came from immunoSEQ multiplex PCR; TCRdb stores just in-frame clones and leaves some out. This sample has some 89,000 clones, with about 81% found just once. This clonotype was sampled from an adult with an advanced solid tumor such as melanoma, head and neck, liver or kidney cancer. The input for sequencing was CD4+ or CD8+ T cells sorted from blood, taken in a trial of the OX40 agonist ivuxolimab. The chain carries TRBV7-2 and TRBJ1-4, with unresolved D. The CDR3 DNA follows: TGTGCCAGCAGCCCTCGTCCCGATGAAAAACTGTTTTTT. This translates into CASSPRPDEKLFF.